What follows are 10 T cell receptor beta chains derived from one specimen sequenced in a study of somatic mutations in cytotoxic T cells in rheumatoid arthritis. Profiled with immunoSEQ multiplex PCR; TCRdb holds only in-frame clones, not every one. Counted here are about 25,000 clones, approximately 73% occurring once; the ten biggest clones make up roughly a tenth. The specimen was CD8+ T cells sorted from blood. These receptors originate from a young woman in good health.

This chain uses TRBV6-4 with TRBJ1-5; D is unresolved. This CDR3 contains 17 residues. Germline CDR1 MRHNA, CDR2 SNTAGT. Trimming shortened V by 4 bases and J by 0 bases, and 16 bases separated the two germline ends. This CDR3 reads CASSAQTRLYSNQPQHF. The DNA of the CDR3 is TGTGCCAGCAGTGCCCAGACAAGACTTTATAGCAATCAGCCCCAGCATTTT.

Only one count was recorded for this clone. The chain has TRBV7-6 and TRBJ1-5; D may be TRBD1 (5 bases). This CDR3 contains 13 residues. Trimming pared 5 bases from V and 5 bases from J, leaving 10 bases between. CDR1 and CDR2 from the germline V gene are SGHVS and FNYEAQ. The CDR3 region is CASSEGTHQPQHF. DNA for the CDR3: TGTGCCAGCAGCGAAGGGACCCATCAGCCCCAGCATTTT.

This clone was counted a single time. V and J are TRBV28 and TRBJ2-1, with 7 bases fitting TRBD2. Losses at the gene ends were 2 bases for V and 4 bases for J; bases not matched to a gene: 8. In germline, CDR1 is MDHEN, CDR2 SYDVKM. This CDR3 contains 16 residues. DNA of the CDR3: TGTGCCAGCAGTTTAGGAGGACTAGGAAGATACAATGAGCAGTTCTTC. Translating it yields CASSLGGLGRYNEQFF. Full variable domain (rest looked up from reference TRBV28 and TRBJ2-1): DVKVTQSSRYLVKRTGEKVFLECVQDMDHENMFWYRQDPGLGLRLIYFSYDVKMKEKGDIPEGYSVSREKKERFSLILESASTNQTSMYLCASSLGGLGRYNEQFFGPGTRLTVL.

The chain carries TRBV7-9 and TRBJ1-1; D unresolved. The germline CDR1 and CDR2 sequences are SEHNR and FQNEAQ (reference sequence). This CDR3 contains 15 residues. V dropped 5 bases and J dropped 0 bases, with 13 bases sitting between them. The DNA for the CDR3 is TGTGCCAGCAGCCCCTGGGTCTCTCTGAACACTGAAGCTTTCTTT. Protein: CASSPWVSLNTEAFF.

The DNA of the CDR3 is TGTGCCAGTAGCCAAGGGGGCAGGGACGCAGATACGCAGTATTTT. Protein: CASSQGGRDADTQYF. This chain uses TRBV19 with TRBJ2-3; 7 bases map to TRBD1. The CDR3 totals 15 residues. Trimming took 6 bases from V and 4 from J; bases not matched to a gene: 10. CDR1 and CDR2 (germline): LNHDA, SQIVND (reference sequence).

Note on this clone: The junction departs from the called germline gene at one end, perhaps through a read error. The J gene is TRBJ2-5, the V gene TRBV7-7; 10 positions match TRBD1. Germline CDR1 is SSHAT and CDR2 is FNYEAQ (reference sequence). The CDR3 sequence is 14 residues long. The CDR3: CASSPDRGRETQYF. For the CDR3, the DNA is TGTGCTAGCAGCCCCGACAGGGGGCGAGAGACCCAGTACTTC.

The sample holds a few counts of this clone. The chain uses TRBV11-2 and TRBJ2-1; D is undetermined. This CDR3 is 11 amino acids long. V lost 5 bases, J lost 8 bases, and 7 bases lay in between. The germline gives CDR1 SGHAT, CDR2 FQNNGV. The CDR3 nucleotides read TGTGCCAGCAGCCCAAGGGATGAGCAGTTCTTC. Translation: CASSPRDEQFF. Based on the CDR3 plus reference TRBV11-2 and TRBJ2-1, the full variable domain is EAGVAQSPRYKIIEKRQSVAFWCNPISGHATLYWYQQILGQGPKLLIQFQNNGVVDDSQLPKDRFSAERLKGVDSTLKIQPAKLEDSAVYLCASSPRDEQFFGPGTRLTVL.

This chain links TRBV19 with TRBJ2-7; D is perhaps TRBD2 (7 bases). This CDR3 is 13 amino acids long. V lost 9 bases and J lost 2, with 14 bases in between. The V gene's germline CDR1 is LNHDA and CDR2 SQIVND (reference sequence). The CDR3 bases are TGTGCCAGCCGGGGGGCGGACGCCTACGAGCAGTACTTC. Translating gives CASRGADAYEQYF.

The DNA of the CDR3 is TGTGCCTGGAGTGGGACGGGGGGGCTCACAGATACGCAGTATTTT. Residues: CAWSGTGGLTDTQYF. The V and J genes are TRBV30 and TRBJ2-3; 8 nucleotides align to TRBD2. With V trimmed by 1 base and J by 2 bases, 5 bases remained unmatched. The CDR3 has 15 amino acids. From germline, CDR1 is GTSNPN and CDR2 SVGIG (reference sequence).

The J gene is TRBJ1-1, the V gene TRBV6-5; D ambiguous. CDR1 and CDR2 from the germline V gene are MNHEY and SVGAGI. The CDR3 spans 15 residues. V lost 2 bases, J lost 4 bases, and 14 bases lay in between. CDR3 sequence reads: CASSYAVDALTEAFF. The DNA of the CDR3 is TGTGCCAGCAGTTACGCAGTCGACGCCCTCACTGAAGCTTTCTTT.